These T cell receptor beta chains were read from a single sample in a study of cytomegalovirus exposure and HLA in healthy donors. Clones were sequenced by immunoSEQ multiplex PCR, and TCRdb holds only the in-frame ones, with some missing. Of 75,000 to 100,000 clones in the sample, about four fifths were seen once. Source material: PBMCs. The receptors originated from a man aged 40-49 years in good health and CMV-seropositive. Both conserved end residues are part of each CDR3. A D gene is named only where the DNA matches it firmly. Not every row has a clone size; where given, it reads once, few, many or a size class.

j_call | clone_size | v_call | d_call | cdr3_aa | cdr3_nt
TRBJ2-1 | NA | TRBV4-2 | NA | CASSQDTTSYNEQFF | TGTGCCAGCAGCCAAGACACGACTTCCTACAATGAGCAGTTCTTC
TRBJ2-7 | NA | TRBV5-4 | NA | CASSWDGGPYEQYF | TGTGCCAGCAGCTGGGACGGGGGGCCCTACGAGCAGTACTTC
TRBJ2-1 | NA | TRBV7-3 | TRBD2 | CASSSTSGGFSEQFF | TGTGCCAGCAGCTCTACTAGCGGGGGGTTCAGTGAGCAGTTCTTC
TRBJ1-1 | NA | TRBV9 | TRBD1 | CASSVGPTGDAEAFF | TGTGCCAGCAGCGTAGGTCCGACAGGGGACGCTGAAGCTTTCTTT
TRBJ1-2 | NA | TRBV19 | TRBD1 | CATFEDRETNYGYTF | TGTGCCACCTTCGAGGACAGGGAAACTAACTATGGCTACACCTTC
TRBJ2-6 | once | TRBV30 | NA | CAWDSGANGLTF | TGTGCCTGGGACTCTGGGGCCAACGGCCTGACTTTC
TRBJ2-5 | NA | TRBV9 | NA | CASSPQGGVWETQYF | TGTGCCAGCAGCCCCCAGGGTGGGGTCTGGGAGACCCAGTACTTC
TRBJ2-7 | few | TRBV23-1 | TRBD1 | CASSGQGYEQYF | TGCGCCAGCAGCGGACAGGGCTACGAGCAGTACTTC
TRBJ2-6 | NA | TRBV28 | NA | CASSLVWGVDSGANVLTF | TGTGCCAGCAGTTTGGTCTGGGGGGTGGACTCTGGGGCCAACGTCCTGACTTTC
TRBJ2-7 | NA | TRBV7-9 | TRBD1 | CASSFLDRGNYEQYF | TGTGCCAGCAGCTTTCTGGACAGGGGAAACTACGAGCAGTACTTC